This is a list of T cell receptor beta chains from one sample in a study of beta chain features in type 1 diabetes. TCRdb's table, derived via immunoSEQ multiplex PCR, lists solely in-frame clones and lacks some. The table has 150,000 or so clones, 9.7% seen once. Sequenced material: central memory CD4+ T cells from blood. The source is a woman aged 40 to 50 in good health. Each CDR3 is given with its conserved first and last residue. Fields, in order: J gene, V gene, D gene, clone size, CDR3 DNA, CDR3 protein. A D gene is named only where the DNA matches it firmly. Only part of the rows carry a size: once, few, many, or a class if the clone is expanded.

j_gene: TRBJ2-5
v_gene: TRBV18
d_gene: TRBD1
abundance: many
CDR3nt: TGTGCCAGCTCACCTCTGCAGGGGGCCTCGGAGACCCAGTACTTC
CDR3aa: CASSPLQGASETQYF

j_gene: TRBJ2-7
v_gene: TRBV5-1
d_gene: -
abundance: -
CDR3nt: TGCGCCAGCAGCTTTACAGGGAAGGGCGTCGAGCAGTACTTC
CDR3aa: CASSFTGKGVEQYF

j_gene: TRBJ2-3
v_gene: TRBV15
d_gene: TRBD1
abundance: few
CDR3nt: TGTGCCACCAGCCCAGGGACAGTTACAGATACGCAGTATTTT
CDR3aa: CATSPGTVTDTQYF

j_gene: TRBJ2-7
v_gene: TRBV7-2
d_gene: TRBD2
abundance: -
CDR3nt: TGTGCCAGCAGCTTCGAGTCTAGCGGGGTGTACGAGCAGTACTTC
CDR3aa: CASSFESSGVYEQYF

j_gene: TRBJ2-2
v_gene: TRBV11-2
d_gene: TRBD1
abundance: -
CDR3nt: TGTGCCAGCAGCCCACAGGGGGCTGGCACCGGGGAGCTGTTTTTT
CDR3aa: CASSPQGAGTGELFF

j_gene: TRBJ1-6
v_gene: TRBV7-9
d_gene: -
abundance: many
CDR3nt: TGTGCCAGCAGCCGGCTCGGGACTGATAATTCACCCCTCCACTTT
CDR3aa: CASSRLGTDNSPLHF

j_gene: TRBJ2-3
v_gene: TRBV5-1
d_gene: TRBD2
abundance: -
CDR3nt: TGCGCCAGCAGCTCGGGCCCCACTAGCGGGGGCAATACGCAGTATTTT
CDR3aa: CASSSGPTSGGNTQYF

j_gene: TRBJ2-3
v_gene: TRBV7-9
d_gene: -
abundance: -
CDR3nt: TGTGCCAGCACCATTAGCACAGATACGCAGTATTTT
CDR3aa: CASTISTDTQYF

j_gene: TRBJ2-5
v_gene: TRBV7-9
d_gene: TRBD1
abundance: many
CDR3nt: TGTGCCAGCAGGGGGGACAGTCGCGGAGAGACCCAGTACTTC
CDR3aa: CASRGDSRGETQYF

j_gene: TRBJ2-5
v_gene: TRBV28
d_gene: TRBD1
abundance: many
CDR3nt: TGTGCCAGCAGTATTAGACAGGGTCAAGAGACCCAGTACTTC
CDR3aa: CASSIRQGQETQYF

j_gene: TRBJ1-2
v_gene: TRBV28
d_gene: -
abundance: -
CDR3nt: TGTGCCAGCAGTTTAAGCAGGGGCGCTTATGGCTACACCTTC
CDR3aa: CASSLSRGAYGYTF

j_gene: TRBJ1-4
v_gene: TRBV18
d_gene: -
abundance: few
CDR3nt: TGTGCCAGCTCACCCGGAGTAACTAATGAAAAACTGTTTTTT
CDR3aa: CASSPGVTNEKLFF

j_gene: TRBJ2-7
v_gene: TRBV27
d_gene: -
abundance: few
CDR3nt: TGTGCCAGCAGTTTATCAGGCAGGGTAAGCTCCTACGAGCAGTACTTC
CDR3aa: CASSLSGRVSSYEQYF

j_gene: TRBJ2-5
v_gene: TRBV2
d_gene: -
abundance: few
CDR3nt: TGTGCCAGCAGGAGACAAGAGACCCAGTACTTC
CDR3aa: CASRRQETQYF

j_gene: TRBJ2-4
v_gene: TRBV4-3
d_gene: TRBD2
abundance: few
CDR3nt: TGCGCCAGCAGCCAAACGGCCGGACTAGCGGGGGGCGGTAAAAACATTCAGTACTTC
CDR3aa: CASSQTAGLAGGGKNIQYF

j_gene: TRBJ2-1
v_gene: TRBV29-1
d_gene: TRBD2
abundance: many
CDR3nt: TGCAGCGTCGCCGGGACTAGCAATTTCAATGAGCAGTTCTTC
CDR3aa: CSVAGTSNFNEQFF

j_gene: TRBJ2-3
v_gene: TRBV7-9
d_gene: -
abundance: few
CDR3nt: TGTGCCAGCAGCGCAGGGACGTCGGGGGGCACAGATACGCAGTATTTT
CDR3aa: CASSAGTSGGTDTQYF

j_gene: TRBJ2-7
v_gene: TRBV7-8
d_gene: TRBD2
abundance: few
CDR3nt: TGTGCCAGCAGCTTGGGCGGGGGGGCCGCCTACGAGCAGTACTTC
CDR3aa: CASSLGGGAAYEQYF

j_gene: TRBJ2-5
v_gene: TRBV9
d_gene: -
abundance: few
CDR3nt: TGTGCCAGCAGCGTAGGGACTTCACAGGGCCAAGAGACCCAGTACTTC
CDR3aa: CASSVGTSQGQETQYF

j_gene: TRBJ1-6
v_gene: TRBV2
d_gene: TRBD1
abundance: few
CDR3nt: TGTGCCAGCAGGCTAACTGGGACAGGGGGATCACCCCTCCACTTT
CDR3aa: CASRLTGTGGSPLHF